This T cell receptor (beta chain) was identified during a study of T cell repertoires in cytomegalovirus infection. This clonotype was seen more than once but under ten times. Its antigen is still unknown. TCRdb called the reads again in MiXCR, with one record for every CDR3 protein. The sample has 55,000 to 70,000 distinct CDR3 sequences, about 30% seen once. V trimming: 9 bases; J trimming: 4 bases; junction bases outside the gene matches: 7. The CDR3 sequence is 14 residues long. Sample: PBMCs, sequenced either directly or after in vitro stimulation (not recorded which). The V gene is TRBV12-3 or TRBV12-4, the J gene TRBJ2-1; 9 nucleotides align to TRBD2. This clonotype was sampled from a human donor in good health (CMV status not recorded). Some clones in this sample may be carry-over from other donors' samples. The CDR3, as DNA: TGTGCCAGTCACCAGCGGGAGGCTTACAATGAGCAGTTCTTC. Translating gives CASHQREAYNEQFF.